This passage covers 5 T cell receptor beta chains from one sample sequenced in a study of blood T cell repertoires in COVID-19. Repertoires were generated with immunoSEQ multiplex PCR, while TCRdb's copy carries only in-frame clones and drops some. The data contain fewer than 350,000 clones, 89% of them singletons. Sequencing input: peripheral blood. The receptor source for this set is a woman aged 55-70 years with COVID-19, enrolled during active disease.

V usage is TRBV28 and J usage is TRBJ1-5, with no clear D. V gave up 2 bases and J gave up 5 bases, with 4 bases separating them. The germline V gene has CDR1 MDHEN and CDR2 SYDVKM. The CDR3 loop spans 12 amino acids. As DNA, the CDR3 is TGTGCCAGCAGTTTAGTAGATCAGCCCCAGCATTTT. Its translation is CASSLVDQPQHF. Together with reference TRBV28 and TRBJ1-5, the CDR3 gives the full variable domain: DVKVTQSSRYLVKRTGEKVFLECVQDMDHENMFWYRQDPGLGLRLIYFSYDVKMKEKGDIPEGYSVSREKKERFSLILESASTNQTSMYLCASSLVDQPQHFGDGTRLSIL.

Details on this clone: Other nucleotide sequences from this sample produce the same CDR3. The chain joins TRBV5-1 to TRBJ1-1, with D unresolved. Germline V gene sequence: CDR1 SGHRS, CDR2 YFSETQ. The V and J ends lost 0 bases and 1 base respectively, with 4 bases between them. The length of the CDR3 is 13 residues. The CDR3 protein is CASSLAGNTEAFF. As DNA, the CDR3 is TGCGCCAGCAGCTTGGCGGGGAACACTGAAGCTTTCTTT.

The genes are TRBV9 and TRBJ1-4; D is unclear. V lost 0 bases and J lost 0, with 6 bases in between. Per the germline V gene, CDR1 is SGDLS and CDR2 is YYNGEE. CDR3 length: 15 residues. Written as DNA, the CDR3 is TGTGCCAGCAGCGTAGGAGGTGCAACTAATGAAAAACTGTTTTTT. Translating gives CASSVGGATNEKLFF.

This clone was observed once. The chain recombines TRBV6-5 with TRBJ2-6; no clear D gene. Looked up from germline, CDR1 is MNHEY and CDR2 is SVGAGI. This CDR3 is built from 15 residues. The V gene lost 5 bases and the J gene lost 0 bases, with 8 bases spanning the gap. The CDR3 loop reads CASSRRGSGANVLTF. The CDR3 nucleotides are TGTGCCAGCAGTCGCAGAGGCTCTGGGGCCAACGTCCTGACTTTC.

This rearrangement joins TRBV7-3 to TRBJ2-3; D is unclear. Germline lookup yields CDR1 SGHTA and CDR2 FQGTGA. The length of the CDR3 is 15 residues. Between the trimmed V and J ends, which lost 2 bases and 4 bases, there was a span of 13 bases. CDR3 loop: CASSLSVSGADTQYF. For the CDR3, the DNA is TGTGCCAGCAGCTTATCCGTCTCGGGTGCAGATACGCAGTATTTT.